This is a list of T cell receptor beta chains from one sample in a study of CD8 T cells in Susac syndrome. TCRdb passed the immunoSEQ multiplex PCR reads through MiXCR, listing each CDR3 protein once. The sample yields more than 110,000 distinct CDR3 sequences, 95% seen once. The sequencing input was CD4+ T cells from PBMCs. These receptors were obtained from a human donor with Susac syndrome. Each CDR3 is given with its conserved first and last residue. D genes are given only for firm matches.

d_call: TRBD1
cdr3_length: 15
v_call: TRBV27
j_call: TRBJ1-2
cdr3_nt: TGTGCCAGCAGTCGACAGGGGCTGGGCAACTATGGCTACACCTTC
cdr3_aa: CASSRQGLGNYGYTF

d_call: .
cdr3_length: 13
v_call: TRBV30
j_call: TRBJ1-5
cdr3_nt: TGTGCCTGGAGCATCAGGGAGGTTCAGCCCCAGCATTTT
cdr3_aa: CAWSIREVQPQHF

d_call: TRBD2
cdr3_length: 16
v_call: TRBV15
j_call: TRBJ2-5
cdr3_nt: TGTGCCACCAGCAGTGCTGGGACTAGCTGGCAAGAGACCCAGTACTTC
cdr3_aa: CATSSAGTSWQETQYF

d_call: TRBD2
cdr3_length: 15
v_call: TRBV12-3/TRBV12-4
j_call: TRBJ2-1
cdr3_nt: TGTGCCAGCAGGATTAGCGGGAGGGCCGGGAATGAGCAGTTCTTC
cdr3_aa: CASRISGRAGNEQFF

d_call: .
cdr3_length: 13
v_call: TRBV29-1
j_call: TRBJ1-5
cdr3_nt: TGCAGCGTTGCAGAAAATAGCAATCAGCCCCAGCATTTT
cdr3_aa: CSVAENSNQPQHF

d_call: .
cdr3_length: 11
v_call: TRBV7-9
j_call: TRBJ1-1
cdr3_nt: TGTGCCAGCAGCTCGAACACTGAAGCTTTCTTT
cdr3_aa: CASSSNTEAFF

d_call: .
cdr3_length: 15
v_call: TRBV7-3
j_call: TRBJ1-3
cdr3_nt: TGTGCCAGCAGCTTTTCAGCAGATTCTGGAAACACCATATATTTT
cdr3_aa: CASSFSADSGNTIYF

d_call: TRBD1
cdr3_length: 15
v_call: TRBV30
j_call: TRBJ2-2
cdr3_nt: TGTGCCTGGAGGCTAGGGACAGGGGGATCCGGGGAGCTGTTTTTT
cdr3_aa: CAWRLGTGGSGELFF

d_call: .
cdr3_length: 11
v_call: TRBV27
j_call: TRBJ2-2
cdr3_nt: TGTGCCAGCAGTTTATTCGGGGAGCTGTTTTTT
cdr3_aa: CASSLFGELFF

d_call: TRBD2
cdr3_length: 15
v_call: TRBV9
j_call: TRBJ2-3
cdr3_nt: TGTGCCAGCAGCGGGCGACTAGCGGGCACAGATACGCAGTATTTT
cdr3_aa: CASSGRLAGTDTQYF

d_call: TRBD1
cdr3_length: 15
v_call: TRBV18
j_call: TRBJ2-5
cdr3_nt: TGTGCCAGCTCAGTACTGACAGGGGGACAAGAGACCCAGTACTTC
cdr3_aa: CASSVLTGGQETQYF

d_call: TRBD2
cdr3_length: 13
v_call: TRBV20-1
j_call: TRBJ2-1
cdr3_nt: TGCAGTGCTACCGGACTAGCGTGGAATGAGCAGTTCTTC
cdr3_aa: CSATGLAWNEQFF

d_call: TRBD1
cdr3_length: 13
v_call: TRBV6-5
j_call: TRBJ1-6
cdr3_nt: TGTGCCAGCAGGGACAGGGGTAATTCACCCCTCCACTTT
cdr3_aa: CASRDRGNSPLHF

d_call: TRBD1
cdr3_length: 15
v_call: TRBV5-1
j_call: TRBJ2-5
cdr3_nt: TGCGCCAGCAGCTGGGCTGACAGGGGGCAAGAGACCCAGTACTTC
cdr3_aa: CASSWADRGQETQYF

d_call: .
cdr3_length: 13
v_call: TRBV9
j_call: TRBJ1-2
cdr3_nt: TGTGCCAGCAGCGTAGGACAGTACTATGGCTACACCTTC
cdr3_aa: CASSVGQYYGYTF

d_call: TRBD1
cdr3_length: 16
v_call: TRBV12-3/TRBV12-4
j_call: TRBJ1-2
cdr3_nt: TGTGCCAGCAGTTTAGCTCCCGGACAGGAAGGCTATGGCTACACCTTC
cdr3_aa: CASSLAPGQEGYGYTF

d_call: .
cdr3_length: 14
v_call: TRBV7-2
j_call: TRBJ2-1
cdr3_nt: TGTGCCAGCAGAACGCCGGGGGAAGGCAATGAGCAGTTCTTC
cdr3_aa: CASRTPGEGNEQFF

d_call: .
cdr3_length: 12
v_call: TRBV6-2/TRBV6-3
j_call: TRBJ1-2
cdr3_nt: TGTGCCAGCAGTTCCGGAACCTATGGCTACACCTTC
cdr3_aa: CASSSGTYGYTF

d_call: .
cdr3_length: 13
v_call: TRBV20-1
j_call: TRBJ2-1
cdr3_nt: TGCAGTGCGGAGGGTAGGGTTCACAATGAGCAGTTCTTC
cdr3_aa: CSAEGRVHNEQFF

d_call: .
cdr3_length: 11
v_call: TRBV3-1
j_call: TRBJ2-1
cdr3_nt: TGTGCCAGCAGCCAAGCAACTGAGCAGTTCTTC
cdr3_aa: CASSQATEQFF

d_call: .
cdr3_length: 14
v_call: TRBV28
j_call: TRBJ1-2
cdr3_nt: TGTGCCAGCAGTTCCCCGGACCGACTCTATGGCTACACCTTC
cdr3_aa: CASSSPDRLYGYTF

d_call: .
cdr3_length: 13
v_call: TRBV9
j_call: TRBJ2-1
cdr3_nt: TGTGCCAGCCAACAGGGTCCAAGCTATGAGCAGTTCTTC
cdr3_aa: CASQQGPSYEQFF

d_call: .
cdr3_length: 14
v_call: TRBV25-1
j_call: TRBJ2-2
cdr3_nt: TGTGCCAGCAGACAGGGTACGGACACCGGGGAGCTGTTTTTT
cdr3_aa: CASRQGTDTGELFF